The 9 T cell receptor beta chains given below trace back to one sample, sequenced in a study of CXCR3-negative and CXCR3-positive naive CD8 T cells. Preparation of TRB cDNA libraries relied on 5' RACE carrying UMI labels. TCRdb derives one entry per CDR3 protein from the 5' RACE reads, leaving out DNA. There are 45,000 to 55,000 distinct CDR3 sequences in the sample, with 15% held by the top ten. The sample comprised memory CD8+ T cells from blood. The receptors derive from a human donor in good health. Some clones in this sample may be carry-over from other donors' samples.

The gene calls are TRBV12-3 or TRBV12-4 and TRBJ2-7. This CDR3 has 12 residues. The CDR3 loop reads CASSLESYEQYF.

CDR3 protein: CASSHLIDISTGELFF. This chain joins TRBV4-3 and TRBJ2-2. The germline gives CDR1 LGHNA, CDR2 YSLEER. This CDR3 has 16 residues.

The CDR3 sequence: CASSETSGTGARGYTF. The chain is built from TRBV9 and TRBJ1-2; TCRdb proposes TRBD1, but this gene call is untestable without DNA. The CDR3 is made up of 16 amino acids. The germline V gene has CDR1 SGDLS and CDR2 YYNGEE.

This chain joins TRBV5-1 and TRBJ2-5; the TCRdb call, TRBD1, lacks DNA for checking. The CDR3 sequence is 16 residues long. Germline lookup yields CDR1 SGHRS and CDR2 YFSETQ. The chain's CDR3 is CASSLGRGQVGETQYF.

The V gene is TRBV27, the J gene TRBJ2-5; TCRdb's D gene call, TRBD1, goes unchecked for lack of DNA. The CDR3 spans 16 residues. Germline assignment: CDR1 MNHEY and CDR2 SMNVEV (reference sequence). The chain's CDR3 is CASSPTGTGLQETQYF.

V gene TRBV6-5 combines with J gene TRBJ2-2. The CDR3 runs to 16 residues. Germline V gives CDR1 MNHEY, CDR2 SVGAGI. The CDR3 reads CASSYRTSYNTGELFF.

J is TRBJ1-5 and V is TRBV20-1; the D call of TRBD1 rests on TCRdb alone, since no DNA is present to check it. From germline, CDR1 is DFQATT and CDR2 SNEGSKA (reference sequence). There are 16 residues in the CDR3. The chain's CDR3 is CSVGTEKIYSNQPQHF.

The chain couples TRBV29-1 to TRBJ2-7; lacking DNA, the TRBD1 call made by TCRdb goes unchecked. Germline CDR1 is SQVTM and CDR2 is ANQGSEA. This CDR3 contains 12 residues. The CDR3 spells CSVVGGTYEQYF.

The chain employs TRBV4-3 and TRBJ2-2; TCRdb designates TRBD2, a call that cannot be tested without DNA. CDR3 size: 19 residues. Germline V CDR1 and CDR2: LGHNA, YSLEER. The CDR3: CASSQDAVAGDFVAGELFF.